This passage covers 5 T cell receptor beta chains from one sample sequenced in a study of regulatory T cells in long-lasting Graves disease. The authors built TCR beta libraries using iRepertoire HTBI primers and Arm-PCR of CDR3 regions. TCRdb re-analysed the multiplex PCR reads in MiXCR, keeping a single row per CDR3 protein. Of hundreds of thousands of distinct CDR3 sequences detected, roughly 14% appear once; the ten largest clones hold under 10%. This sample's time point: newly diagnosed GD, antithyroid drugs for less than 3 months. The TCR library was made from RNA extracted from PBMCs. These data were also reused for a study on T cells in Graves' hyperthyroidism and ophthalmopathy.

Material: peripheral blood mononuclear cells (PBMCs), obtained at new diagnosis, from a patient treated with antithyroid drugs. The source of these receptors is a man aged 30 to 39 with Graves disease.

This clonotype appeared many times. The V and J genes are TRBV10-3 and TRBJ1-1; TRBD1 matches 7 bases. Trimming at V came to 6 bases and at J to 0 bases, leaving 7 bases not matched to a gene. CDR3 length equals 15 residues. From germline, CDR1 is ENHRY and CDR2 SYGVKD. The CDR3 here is CAIRGQSSMNTEAFF. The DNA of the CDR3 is TGTGCCATCAGGGGACAGTCTTCGATGAACACTGAAGCTTTCTTT.

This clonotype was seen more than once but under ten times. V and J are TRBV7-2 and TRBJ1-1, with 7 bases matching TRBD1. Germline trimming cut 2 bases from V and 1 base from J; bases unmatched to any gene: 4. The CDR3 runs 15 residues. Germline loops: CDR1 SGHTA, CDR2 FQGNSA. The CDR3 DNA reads TGTGCCAGCAGCTTAATGGGGACAGCGAACACTGAAGCTTTCTTT. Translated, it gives CASSLMGTANTEAFF.

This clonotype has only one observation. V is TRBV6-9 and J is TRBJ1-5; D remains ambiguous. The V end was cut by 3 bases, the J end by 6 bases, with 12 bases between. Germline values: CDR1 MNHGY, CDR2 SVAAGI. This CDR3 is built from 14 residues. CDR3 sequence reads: CASSYSFLGQPQHF. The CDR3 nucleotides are TGTGCCAGCAGTTACTCTTTTTTGGGTCAGCCCCAGCATTTT.

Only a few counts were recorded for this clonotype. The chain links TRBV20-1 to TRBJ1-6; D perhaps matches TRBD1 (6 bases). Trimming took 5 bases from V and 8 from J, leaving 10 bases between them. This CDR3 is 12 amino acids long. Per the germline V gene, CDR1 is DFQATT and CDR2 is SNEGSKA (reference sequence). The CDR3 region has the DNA TGCAGTGCTCGGGGGCCAGATTCACCCCTCCACTTT. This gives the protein CSARGPDSPLHF.

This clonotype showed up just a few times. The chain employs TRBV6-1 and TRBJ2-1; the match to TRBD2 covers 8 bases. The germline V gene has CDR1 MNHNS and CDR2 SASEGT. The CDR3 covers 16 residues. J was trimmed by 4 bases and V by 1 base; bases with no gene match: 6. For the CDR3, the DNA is TGTGCCAGCAGTGAAGGTGCGGGAGGCGATTACAATGAGCAGTTCTTC. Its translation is CASSEGAGGDYNEQFF.